A single sample gave rise to the 12 T cell receptor beta chains below, sequenced in a study of T cell responses to AZD1222 COVID-19 vaccine. TCRdb's table, derived via immunoSEQ multiplex PCR, lists solely in-frame clones and lacks some. The sample consists of some 58,000 clones, approximately 88% of them appearing once. The sample was peripheral blood, taken on day 0 of AZD1222 vaccination. The receptors derive from an adult in good health.

The rearrangement joins TRBV29-1 to TRBJ1-2, with 8 bases fitting TRBD1. The CDR3 sequence is 13 residues long. V was clipped by 7 bases and J by 3 bases; unmatched bases: 7. In germline, CDR1 is SQVTM, CDR2 ANQGSEA. The CDR3 loop is CSARTGFDYGYTF. CDR3 nucleotide sequence: TGCAGCGCCAGGACAGGGTTCGACTATGGCTACACCTTC.

V is TRBV11-2 and J is TRBJ1-1, with a weak D call TRBD1 (5 bases). Germline V gene sequence: CDR1 SGHAT, CDR2 FQNNGV. This CDR3 is built from 12 residues. V dropped 1 base and J dropped 6 bases, with 6 bases sitting between them. Written as DNA, the CDR3 is TGTGCCAGCAGCTTAGCGGGACCTGAAGCTTTCTTT. Its translation is CASSLAGPEAFF.

This clone has just one count. V usage is TRBV3-1 (or the pseudogene TRBV3-2) and J usage is TRBJ1-6, with D perhaps matching TRBD1 (6 bases). Germline CDR1 LGHDT, CDR2 YNNKEL (reference sequence). Trimming removed 3 bases at V and 7 bases at J, with 13 bases between. This CDR3 spans 15 amino acids. Here the CDR3 DNA reads TGTGCCAGCAGCCAGCGACAGGAAAGGAATTCACCCCTCCACTTT. Translating it yields CASSQRQERNSPLHF.

This rearrangement joins TRBV5-5 to TRBJ1-2; D remains unclear. Trimming removed 6 bases at V and 0 bases at J, with 18 bases between. The germline V gene has CDR1 SGHKS and CDR2 YYEKEE (reference sequence). The length of the CDR3 is 16 residues. This CDR3 reads CASTDLRTSANYGYTF. The CDR3 nucleotides read TGTGCCAGCACCGACCTTAGAACCTCAGCTAACTATGGCTACACCTTC.

The chain uses TRBV7-2 and TRBJ2-2; TRBD2 might be the D (5 bases). The CDR3 runs to 16 residues. Germline-derived CDR1 and CDR2 are SGHTA and FQGNSA. Trimming stripped 1 base from V and 4 bases from J, with 13 bases between. CDR3 coding DNA: TGTGCCAGCAGCTTAGTATGGGTTAGCGCCACCGGGGAGCTGTTTTTT. It yields the protein CASSLVWVSATGELFF.

This sequence joins TRBV7-2 and TRBJ1-1; no reliable D call. The germline V and J ends were trimmed by 2 bases and 4 bases, with 8 bases remaining between them. CDR3 length: 13 amino acids. Germline V lookup: CDR1 SGHTA, CDR2 FQGNSA. For the CDR3, the DNA is TGTGCCAGCAGCTTAAGGGAAAGCACTGAAGCTTTCTTT. Amino acids: CASSLRESTEAFF.

J is TRBJ2-5 and V is TRBV3-1 (or the pseudogene TRBV3-2), with 7 bases aligning to TRBD2. Germline V gene data show CDR1 as LGHDT and CDR2 as YNNKEL (reference sequence). The CDR3 consists of 16 residues. The ends lost 4 bases at V and 5 bases at J; junction bases unmatched: 13. The CDR3 loop is CASSRGLGTTRETQYF. The CDR3 DNA reads TGTGCCAGCAGCCGAGGCCTAGGGACTACTCGGGAGACCCAGTACTTC.

This sequence joins TRBV5-1 and TRBJ2-1; D remains unclear. Germline CDR1 SGHRS, CDR2 YFSETQ. The CDR3 sequence is 14 residues long. V lost 0 bases and J lost 4, with 8 bases in between. CDR3 DNA: TGCGCCAGCAGCTTGGCTGGCGAATACAATGAGCAGTTCTTC. This translates into CASSLAGEYNEQFF.

The chain links TRBV4-1 to TRBJ2-1, with TRBD2 identical over 7 bases. The length of the CDR3 is 17 residues. Germline V lookup: CDR1 MGHRA, CDR2 YSYEKL. V was pared by 0 bases and J by 9 bases, with 14 bases of the junction left unmatched. The CDR3, as DNA: TGCGCCAGCAGCCAAGAAGCCGTGATCATCCGCGGGGGTGAGCAGTTCTTC. Its protein product is CASSQEAVIIRGGEQFF.

The rearrangement uses TRBV27 and TRBJ2-1; TRBD2 matches 11 bases. The CDR3 extends over 18 amino acids. Germline V lookup: CDR1 MNHEY, CDR2 SMNVEV (reference sequence). J was trimmed by 5 bases and V by 7 bases; bases with no gene match: 16. The CDR3 DNA reads TGTGCCAGCACGCCCACTAGCGGGAGATCCCTTATCGACAATGAGCAGTTCTTC. Its translation: CASTPTSGRSLIDNEQFF.

A few counts support this clone. This rearrangement joins TRBV29-1 to TRBJ2-3, with TRBD2 identical over 13 bases. The CDR3 contains 17 residues. Trimming cost V 4 bases and J 1 base; bases outside gene matches: 8. Per the germline V gene, CDR1 is SQVTM and CDR2 is ANQGSEA. CDR3 bases: TGCAGCGTTGGACTAGCGGGAGGCCGACTAGGCACAGATACGCAGTATTTT. Its translation is CSVGLAGGRLGTDTQYF.

The chain employs TRBV7-9 and TRBJ1-4, with a tentative D call TRBD1 (5 bases). CDR1 and CDR2 from the germline V gene are SEHNR and FQNEAQ (reference sequence). The CDR3 is 12 amino acids. V lost 1 base and J 8 bases, leaving 5 bases between the germline ends. CDR3 amino acids: CASSLGDEKLFF. The CDR3 nucleotides read TGTGCCAGCAGCTTAGGGGACGAAAAACTGTTTTTT.